The 24 T cell receptor beta chains reported below all come from one sample, sequenced in a study of blood T cell repertoires in COVID-19. The assay was immunoSEQ multiplex PCR, and TCRdb's table has in-frame clones only and misses some. Among about 58,000 clones listed, approximately 90% were seen once. Material: peripheral blood. The receptors stem from a man in his sixties with acute or convalescent COVID-19.

The chain links TRBV5-1 to TRBJ1-4; 10 bases are a match to TRBD1. The CDR3 has 14 amino acids. V was pared by 4 bases and J by 7 bases, with 4 bases of the junction left unmatched. Germline V lookup: CDR1 SGHRS, CDR2 YFSETQ. The CDR3 is CASSTRTGGEKLFF. CDR3 nucleotides: TGCGCCAGCAGCACTAGGACAGGGGGTGAAAAACTGTTTTTT.

The chain combines TRBV7-9 with TRBJ1-5, with D possibly matching TRBD1 (5 bases). Trimming shortened V by 5 bases and J by 4 bases, and 15 bases separated the two germline ends. Germline CDR1 and CDR2: SEHNR and FQNEAQ (reference sequence). The CDR3 runs 15 residues. DNA of the CDR3: TGTGCCAGCAGCCCCTCACAGGAAGGGAATCAGCCCCAGCATTTT. Amino acids: CASSPSQEGNQPQHF. The complete variable domain, with remaining parts taken from reference TRBV7-9 and TRBJ1-5, reads DTGVSQNPRHKITKRGQNVTFRCDPISEHNRLYWYRQTLGQGPEFLTYFQNEAQLEKSRLLSDRFSAERPKGSFSTLEIQRTEQGDSAMYLCASSPSQEGNQPQHFGDGTRLSIL.

The chain recombines TRBV7-2 with TRBJ2-1, with 16 bases fitting TRBD2. The J segment lost 5 bases and the V segment lost 4 bases, leaving 8 bases of the junction unmatched. CDR1 is SGHTA and CDR2 is FQGNSA in the germline V gene. The CDR3 sequence is 18 residues long. CDR3 sequence reads: CASSSPGLAGGPHNEQFF. The CDR3 DNA sequence: TGTGCCAGCAGCTCCCCGGGACTAGCGGGAGGGCCCCACAATGAGCAGTTCTTC.

The chain recombines TRBV7-2 with TRBJ2-2; D ambiguous. Trimming left V 4 bases short and J 1 base short, with 4 bases between. Per germline, CDR1 SGHTA and CDR2 FQGNSA. This CDR3 contains 13 residues. CDR3 sequence (DNA): TGTGCCAGCAGCTACGGGAACACCGGGGAGCTGTTTTTT. Amino acid sequence: CASSYGNTGELFF.

J is TRBJ2-5 and V is TRBV4-2, with TRBD2 matching 7 bases. Trimming at V came to 0 bases and at J to 7 bases, leaving 11 bases not matched to a gene. The germline V gene has CDR1 LGHNA and CDR2 YNFKEQ. This CDR3 is built from 16 residues. CDR3 protein: CASSQEEVAGVRTQYF. Written as DNA, the CDR3 is TGTGCCAGCAGCCAAGAAGAGGTGGCGGGGGTAAGGACCCAGTACTTC.

V usage is TRBV7-2 and J usage is TRBJ2-1, with TRBD2 matching 7 bases. Germline loops: CDR1 SGHTA, CDR2 FQGNSA. The CDR3 consists of 16 residues. The V gene end was trimmed by 2 bases and the J gene end by 7 bases; junction bases not matched to a gene: 11. The CDR3 DNA reads TGTGCCAGCAGCTTAATTAAGAGGCAGGGAGGGAATGAGCAGTTCTTC. Translation: CASSLIKRQGGNEQFF.

The chain employs TRBV18 and TRBJ2-1; TRBD2 matches 10 bases. The CDR3 length is 16 residues. With V trimmed by 5 bases and J by 6 bases, 10 bases remained unmatched. CDR1 KGHSH and CDR2 LQKENI come from the germline V gene. The CDR3 DNA is TGTGCCAGCTCAAAGGAACTAGCGGGATATGGCAATGAGCAGTTCTTC. This sequence encodes CASSKELAGYGNEQFF.

This clone was detected once. The chain combines TRBV7-3 with TRBJ2-3; D is unresolved. CDR1 SGHTA and CDR2 FQGTGA come from the germline V gene. This CDR3 spans 14 amino acids. V was cut by 4 bases and J by 7 bases, with 15 bases left in between. CDR3 bases: TGTGCCAGCAGCTCTGACTCATTTGGGTATACGCAGTATTTT. Protein: CASSSDSFGYTQYF. The full variable domain, rest sourced from reference TRBV7-3 and TRBJ2-3, is GAGVSQTPSNKVTEKGKYVELRCDPISGHTALYWYRQSLGQGPEFLIYFQGTGAADDSGLPNDRFFAVRPEGSVSTLKIQRTERGDSAVYLCASSSDSFGYTQYFGPGTRLTVL.

The chain links TRBV24-1 to TRBJ1-5, with TRBD1 matching 9 bases. CDR3 length equals 17 residues. CDR1 is KGHDR and CDR2 is SFDVKD in the germline V gene. V lost 5 bases and J lost 3; bases outside the gene matches: 10. CDR3 bases: TGTGCCACCAGTGGTCCCGGGGGGACAGGGTTCAATCAGCCCCAGCATTTT. Its translation is CATSGPGGTGFNQPQHF.

This rearrangement joins TRBV5-1 to TRBJ2-7, with a weak D call TRBD2 (6 bases). This CDR3 has 16 residues. Between the trimmed V and J ends, which lost 4 bases and 1 base, there was a span of 18 bases. The germline V gene encodes CDR1 SGHRS and CDR2 YFSETQ. The CDR3 sequence is CASSEILAGSSYEQYF. The CDR3 region has the DNA TGCGCCAGCAGCGAGATATTGGCGGGATCTTCCTACGAGCAGTACTTC.

This clone was counted between two and nine times. One end of the junction fails to match germline, which may point to a read error. This chain links TRBV7-9 with TRBJ2-7, with D tentatively TRBD2 (6 bases). The CDR3 totals 14 residues. Germline lookup yields CDR1 SEHNR and CDR2 FQNEAQ (reference sequence). The CDR3 reads CASSLSGTSFEQYF. The CDR3 nucleotides are TGTGCCAGCAGCCTGAGTGGGACTTCCTTCGAGCAGTACTTC.

This clone has just a few counts. The chain employs TRBV11-3 and TRBJ2-1, with 9 nucleotides matching TRBD1. Per germline, CDR1 SGHNT and CDR2 YENEEA. Trimming at V came to 1 base and at J to 6 bases, leaving 4 bases not matched to a gene. This CDR3 contains 15 residues. The CDR3 DNA sequence: TGTGCCAGCAGCTTAGGCCCGACAGGGGGCAATGAGCAGTTCTTC. Residues: CASSLGPTGGNEQFF.

The chain couples TRBV7-9 to TRBJ1-4; 7 nucleotides agree with TRBD1. With 3 bases clipped from V and 4 bases from J, the junction kept 2 bases outside the gene matches. Looked up from germline, CDR1 is SEHNR and CDR2 is FQNEAQ (reference sequence). The CDR3 spans 14 residues. The CDR3 here is CASSLDRSNEKLFF. The CDR3 DNA follows: TGTGCCAGCAGCTTGGACAGGAGTAATGAAAAACTGTTTTTT.

The chain recombines TRBV28 with TRBJ1-1; 7 nucleotides match TRBD1. Germline V gives CDR1 MDHEN, CDR2 SYDVKM. The CDR3 is made up of 13 amino acids. Unmatched junction bases numbered 11, after V lost 11 bases and J lost 5 bases. The CDR3 DNA reads TGTGCCTCTGGAGGGGGCTCGTGGACTGAAGCTTTCTTT. Translated, it gives CASGGGSWTEAFF.

The genes are TRBV4-3 and TRBJ2-3, with 7 bases matching TRBD1. The V and J ends lost 2 bases and 3 bases, in that order; junction bases with no gene match: 5. CDR3 size: 15 residues. Germline V CDR1 and CDR2: LGHNA, YSLEER. CDR3 nucleotides: TGCGCCAGCAGCCAAACCTCGGGACAGACAGATACGCAGTATTTT. The encoded protein is CASSQTSGQTDTQYF.

This clone appeared a few times. This chain joins TRBV18 and TRBJ1-4; D possibly corresponds to TRBD1 (5 bases). Trimming removed 2 bases at V and 8 bases at J, with 12 bases between. The CDR3 sequence is 14 residues long. The germline CDR1 and CDR2 sequences are KGHSH and LQKENI. CDR3 sequence: CASSPAGMEEKLFF. In nucleotides, the CDR3 is TGTGCCAGCTCACCAGCAGGGATGGAGGAAAAACTGTTTTTT.

V gene TRBV7-9 combines with J gene TRBJ2-4; 9 positions agree with TRBD2. The CDR3 covers 18 residues. The V and J ends lost 0 bases and 6 bases, in that order; junction bases with no gene match: 12. Germline V gene data show CDR1 as SEHNR and CDR2 as FQNEAQ (reference sequence). The CDR3 DNA is TGTGCCAGCAGCTTAGCAGTTGGGACTAGCAGAACCCTAAACATTCAGTACTTC. Translated: CASSLAVGTSRTLNIQYF. The full variable domain, rest sourced from reference TRBV7-9 and TRBJ2-4, is DTGVSQNPRHKITKRGQNVTFRCDPISEHNRLYWYRQTLGQGPEFLTYFQNEAQLEKSRLLSDRFSAERPKGSFSTLEIQRTEQGDSAMYLCASSLAVGTSRTLNIQYFGAGTRLSVL.

This clone was counted between two and nine times. V gene TRBV19 combines with J gene TRBJ1-4; unclear D gene. The V end lost 0 bases, the J end lost 8 bases, and 13 bases lay between the germline ends. Germline lookup yields CDR1 LNHDA and CDR2 SQIVND (reference sequence). The CDR3 length is 15 residues. In DNA form, the CDR3 reads TGTGCCAGTAGTATAGATTCCTCGGGAGACGAAAAACTGTTTTTT. It yields the protein CASSIDSSGDEKLFF.

The rearrangement links TRBV7-3 to TRBJ1-1; D might be TRBD1 (5 bases). CDR1 and CDR2 (germline): SGHTA, FQGTGA. This CDR3 spans 15 amino acids. V was pared by 1 base and J by 1 base, with 10 bases between. The CDR3: CASSLMVGPNTEAFF. In DNA, the CDR3 is TGTGCCAGCAGCTTAATGGTGGGGCCGAACACTGAAGCTTTCTTT.

The chain employs TRBV2 and TRBJ1-5; D possibly corresponds to TRBD1 (5 bases). This CDR3 has 15 residues. CDR1 is SNHLY and CDR2 is FYNNEI in the germline V gene. The V and J ends lost 4 bases and 0 bases respectively, with 10 bases between them. CDR3: CASSVRTTSNQPQHF. The CDR3 region has the DNA TGTGCCAGCAGTGTCCGGACAACTAGCAATCAGCCCCAGCATTTT. Using reference TRBV2 and TRBJ1-5 for the parts outside the CDR3, the full variable domain is EPEVTQTPSHQVTQMGQEVILRCVPISNHLYFYWYRQILGQKVEFLVSFYNNEISEKSEIFDDQFSVERPDGSNFTLKIRSTKLEDSAMYFCASSVRTTSNQPQHFGDGTRLSIL.

This clone showed up just once. V is TRBV6-5 and J is TRBJ1-2, with 7 bases matching TRBD1. The CDR3 spans 13 residues. V shed 6 bases, J shed 5 bases, and the junction held 6 bases outside the gene matches. In germline, CDR1 is MNHEY, CDR2 SVGAGI. The CDR3 region has the DNA TGTGCCAGCAGGACGGGACAGACTTATGGCTACACCTTC. Translation: CASRTGQTYGYTF.

The J gene is TRBJ1-3, the V gene TRBV3-1 (or the pseudogene TRBV3-2); D remains unclear. The germline CDR1 and CDR2 sequences are LGHDT and YNNKEL (reference sequence). Trimming stripped 4 bases from V and 4 bases from J, with 14 bases between. CDR3 length: 15 residues. The CDR3 DNA follows: TGTGCCAGCAGCCCCGGACCCCGAGGGGGAAACACCATATATTTT. It yields the protein CASSPGPRGGNTIYF.

This clone is medium-sized (0.01 to 0.1%). This sequence joins TRBV19 and TRBJ2-1; TRBD2 matches 7 bases. The J segment lost 7 bases and the V segment lost 4 bases, leaving 7 bases of the junction unmatched. Germline V CDR1 and CDR2: LNHDA, SQIVND (reference sequence). This CDR3 is 14 amino acids long. CDR3 in DNA: TGTGCCAGTAGTACTGCGGGAGAAGGGAATGAGCAGTTCTTC. It yields the protein CASSTAGEGNEQFF.

The chain links TRBV19 to TRBJ1-5, with TRBD1 matching over 10 bases. The trim removed 3 bases at V and 7 bases at J, leaving 6 bases unmatched. CDR1 and CDR2 (germline): LNHDA, SQIVND (reference sequence). CDR3 length: 15 amino acids. The CDR3 DNA sequence: TGTGCCAGTAGTATTCGGGACAGGGGAGGACAGCCCCAGCATTTT. Translated, it gives CASSIRDRGGQPQHF.